The rows below give T cell receptor beta chains drawn from one sample of a study of vaccination and CD4 T cells after COVID-19. MiXCR, applied by TCRdb to the PCR reads, yields one record per CDR3 protein. The sample shows about 14,000 distinct CDR3 sequences, around 60% of them seen only once. What these receptors recognize is not known. Sequencing was done on a sample of CD4+ T cells from blood, cultured in vitro. Receptors were obtained from a human donor who had recovered from COVID-19. The conserved cysteine and the conserved F or W are not part of the CDR3 here. Fields, in order: V gene, J gene, clone size, CDR3 protein. Clone size is not always given. Where it is, it says once, few, many or a class for expanded clones.

v_call: TRBV2; j_call: TRBJ2-5; clone_size: .; cdr3_aa: ASSAGRGDNQETQY
v_call: TRBV20-1; j_call: TRBJ2-7; clone_size: .; cdr3_aa: SARIAGGSGQY
v_call: TRBV10-2; j_call: TRBJ2-7; clone_size: .; cdr3_aa: ASALLAGAGPEY
v_call: TRBV10-2; j_call: TRBJ1-6; clone_size: few; cdr3_aa: ASRGQENSPLH
v_call: TRBV7-7; j_call: TRBJ1-4; clone_size: .; cdr3_aa: ASSAVGDEKLF
v_call: TRBV7-2; j_call: TRBJ2-2; clone_size: .; cdr3_aa: ASSFSGGAGGPGELF
v_call: TRBV27; j_call: TRBJ2-3; clone_size: .; cdr3_aa: ASSLSEDRGRGNTQY
v_call: TRBV27; j_call: TRBJ2-3; clone_size: .; cdr3_aa: ASRELAGGRDTQY
v_call: TRBV6-1; j_call: TRBJ1-2; clone_size: .; cdr3_aa: ASSVRTGSGYT
v_call: TRBV7-6; j_call: TRBJ1-5; clone_size: .; cdr3_aa: ASSLQGNDQPQH
v_call: TRBV7-2; j_call: TRBJ2-3; clone_size: few; cdr3_aa: ASTRTDTQY
v_call: TRBV3-1; j_call: TRBJ2-3; clone_size: .; cdr3_aa: ASSYGQGGDTQY
v_call: TRBV4-1; j_call: TRBJ1-2; clone_size: .; cdr3_aa: ASSQDWAENYGYT
v_call: TRBV30; j_call: TRBJ1-2; clone_size: .; cdr3_aa: AWSVGGLSNGYT
v_call: TRBV7-2; j_call: TRBJ2-5; clone_size: .; cdr3_aa: ASSFQGAAETQY
v_call: TRBV6-1; j_call: TRBJ1-2; clone_size: few; cdr3_aa: ASRPPGGGGYT
v_call: TRBV5-1; j_call: TRBJ1-2; clone_size: .; cdr3_aa: ASSLTGGEGYGYT